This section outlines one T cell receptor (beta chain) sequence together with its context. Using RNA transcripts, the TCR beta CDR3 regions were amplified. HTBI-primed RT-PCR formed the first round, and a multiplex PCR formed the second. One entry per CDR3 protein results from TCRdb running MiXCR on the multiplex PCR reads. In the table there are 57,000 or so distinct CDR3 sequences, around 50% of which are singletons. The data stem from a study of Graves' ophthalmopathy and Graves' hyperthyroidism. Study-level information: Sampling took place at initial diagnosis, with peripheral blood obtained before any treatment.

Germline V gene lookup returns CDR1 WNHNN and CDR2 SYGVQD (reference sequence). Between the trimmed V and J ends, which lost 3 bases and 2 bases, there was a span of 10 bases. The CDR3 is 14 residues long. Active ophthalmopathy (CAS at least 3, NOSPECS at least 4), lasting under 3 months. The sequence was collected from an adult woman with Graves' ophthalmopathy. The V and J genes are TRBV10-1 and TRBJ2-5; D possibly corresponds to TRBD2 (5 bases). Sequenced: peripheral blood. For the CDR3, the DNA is TGCGCCAGCAGTGAATTTCGGGGACAAGAGACCCAGTACTTC. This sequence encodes CASSEFRGQETQYF.